The 3 T cell receptor beta chains listed next were all sequenced from one sample in a study of blood T cell repertoires in COVID-19 (dated by TCRdb to 2020 to 2022). Libraries were built with the immunoSEQ multiplex PCR assay. The table was pulled from immuneACCESS by TCRdb, which kept in-frame rearrangements only. Such tables lose some clones; where checked, under half of the loss comes from unresolved V genes, and the rest has no known cause. The sample yields some 97,000 clones; approximately 86% were counted once. The leading ten clones occupy 2% to 3% of the sample. The sample was PBMCs or T cells enriched from blood (not recorded which). These receptor sequences come from a woman between 45 and 65 years old who had recovered from COVID-19.

V and J are TRBV7-2 and TRBJ1-4; 9 bases map to TRBD1. Germline V gives CDR1 SGHTA, CDR2 FQGNSA. With V trimmed by 5 bases and J by 8 bases, 6 bases remained unmatched. The CDR3 is made up of 14 amino acids. The CDR3 protein is CASSPGQGVEKLFF. CDR3 DNA sequence: TGTGCCAGCAGCCCGGGACAGGGAGTAGAAAAACTGTTTTTT.

The chain uses TRBV10-1 and TRBJ2-2; 8 bases are a match to TRBD2. This CDR3 has 13 amino acids. CDR1 is WNHNN and CDR2 is SYGVQD in the germline V gene (reference sequence). V trimming: 6 bases; J trimming: 3 bases; junction bases outside the gene matches: 0. CDR3 coding DNA: TGCGCCAGCAGGCGGGGGGACACCGGGGAGCTGTTTTTT. Its translation is CASRRGDTGELFF.

A few counts support this clone. The gene calls are TRBV28 and TRBJ2-7; 7 nucleotides line up with TRBD1. The CDR3 spans 15 residues. In germline, CDR1 is MDHEN, CDR2 SYDVKM. V lost 6 bases and J lost 0; bases outside the gene matches: 8. The CDR3 loop reads CASSRTTGSSYEQYF. CDR3 coding DNA: TGTGCCAGCAGCCGTACGACAGGGAGCTCCTACGAGCAGTACTTC.